This TCR beta chain was identified during a study of glioma-infiltrating T cells. J gave up 8 bases and V 9 bases, and 12 bases lay outside the gene matches. This CDR3 comprises 16 residues. Germline V CDR1 and CDR2: SEHNR, FQNEAQ (reference sequence). Using RNA template, CDR3s of TCR alpha and beta were amplified with iRepertoire arm-PCR. One-step reverse transcription and amplification started from approximately 100-400 ng of tissue mRNA or PBMC total RNA. TCRdb reanalysed the multiplex PCR reads using MiXCR and keeps one entry per CDR3 protein. The sample contains around 190,000 distinct CDR3 sequences, about 31% of which appear only once.

The receptor's source is a human donor with low-grade glioma or glioblastoma, undergoing nonglioma brain surgery, or in good health (not recorded which). V gene TRBV7-9 combines with J gene TRBJ2-1; TRBD2 matches at 14 bases. Sequenced sample: glioma tissue, nonneoplastic brain tissue, or PBMCs (not recorded which). The CDR3, as DNA: TGTGCCAGGAGTACTGGGACTAGCGGGAGACGAGATGAGCAGTTCTTC. Its protein product is CARSTGTSGRRDEQFF.